These 25 T cell receptor beta chains originate from one sample sequenced in a study of blood T cell repertoires in COVID-19. Clones were read by immunoSEQ multiplex PCR, and TCRdb kept only the in-frame ones, dropping some. Here the sample spans hundreds of thousands of clones, under 90% being singletons. The sample consisted of peripheral blood. These receptor sequences come from a human donor in a cohort sampled during active COVID-19.

V and J are TRBV6-2 or TRBV6-3 and TRBJ2-3; 8 bases map to TRBD2. V lost 2 bases and J lost 3; bases outside the gene matches: 10. Looked up from germline, CDR1 is MNHEY and CDR2 is SVGEGT. This CDR3 is built from 17 residues. The CDR3 nucleotides are TGTGCCAGCAGTTACCCGAACGCGGGGGGCGTGACAGATACGCAGTATTTT. This sequence encodes CASSYPNAGGVTDTQYF.

V and J are TRBV9 and TRBJ1-1; D might be TRBD1 (6 bases). The germline V gene has CDR1 SGDLS and CDR2 YYNGEE. CDR3 length equals 15 residues. The V end was cut by 2 bases, the J end by 3 bases, with 14 bases between. The CDR3 nucleotides are TGTGCCAGCAGCGTTACAGGGTTTCCGGACACTGAAGCTTTCTTT. It encodes CASSVTGFPDTEAFF.

The table lists this clone with a count of one. The genes are TRBV2 and TRBJ2-1; the match to TRBD2 covers 9 bases. The V segment lost 5 bases and the J segment 5 bases; nucleotides outside the gene matches: 10. The CDR3 extends over 16 amino acids. Per the germline V gene, CDR1 is SNHLY and CDR2 is FYNNEI. This chain's CDR3 is CASSSFSGGTDNEQFF. The DNA for the CDR3 is TGTGCCAGCAGTTCTTTTAGCGGGGGTACTGACAATGAGCAGTTCTTC.

The rearrangement joins TRBV18 to TRBJ2-7, with 7 bases lining up with TRBD1. The CDR3 spans 13 residues. Unmatched junction bases numbered 6, after V lost 3 bases and J lost 7 bases. From germline, CDR1 is KGHSH and CDR2 LQKENI. The chain's CDR3 is CASSPNRGREQYF. The CDR3 DNA reads TGTGCCAGCTCACCGAACAGGGGCCGGGAGCAGTACTTC.

V and J are TRBV19 and TRBJ1-1; D might be TRBD1 (5 bases). Germline CDR1 and CDR2: LNHDA and SQIVND (reference sequence). There are 13 residues in the CDR3. The germline V and J ends were trimmed by 3 bases and 10 bases, with 15 bases remaining between them. CDR3 nucleotide sequence: TGTGCCAGTAGTATCCTCGCAGGGATGGTAGCTTTCTTT. This encodes CASSILAGMVAFF.

V gene TRBV7-2 combines with J gene TRBJ2-7, with 7 bases aligning to TRBD1. Germline-derived CDR1 and CDR2 are SGHTA and FQGNSA. The CDR3 has 14 residues. With V trimmed by 3 bases and J by 0 bases, 2 bases remained unmatched. CDR3 sequence (DNA): TGTGCCAGCAGCTTTAGACAGGGCTCCTACGAGCAGTACTTC. As protein: CASSFRQGSYEQYF.

In its sample, this clone was seen once. The genes are TRBV11-2 and TRBJ2-5, with TRBD2 matching 14 bases. Trimming at V came to 5 bases and at J to 3 bases, leaving 11 bases not matched to a gene. This CDR3 region has 18 residues. Germline-derived CDR1 and CDR2 are SGHAT and FQNNGV. The chain's CDR3 is CASSPPGGTSGSKETQYF. For the CDR3, the DNA is TGTGCCAGCAGCCCCCCTGGAGGGACTAGCGGGAGTAAAGAGACCCAGTACTTC.

The chain couples TRBV7-9 to TRBJ1-2; D remains ambiguous. CDR1 is SEHNR and CDR2 is FQNEAQ in the germline V gene (reference sequence). V was shortened by 1 base and J by 4 bases, with 10 bases between the two germline ends. This CDR3 contains 14 residues. The CDR3 bases are TGTGCCAGCAGCTTAGGAAGCGCGGGCTATGGCTACACCTTC. This codes for CASSLGSAGYGYTF.

In this sample, this clone turned up a few times. The chain carries TRBV2 and TRBJ1-3; D is perhaps TRBD1 (5 bases). Trimming took off 6 bases at V and 2 bases at J, with 11 bases between the two ends. The CDR3 has 14 amino acids. Germline CDR1 SNHLY, CDR2 FYNNEI. CDR3 nucleotides: TGTGCCAGCAGGGACATAGGGCCTGGAAACACCATATATTTT. This gives the protein CASRDIGPGNTIYF.

The rearrangement uses TRBV12-3 or TRBV12-4 and TRBJ1-2; D is unclear. This CDR3 is built from 13 residues. V was shortened by 6 bases and J by 4 bases, with 12 bases between the two germline ends. This chain's CDR3 is CASSYTESYGYTF. The CDR3 region has the DNA TGTGCCAGCAGCTATACAGAAAGCTATGGCTACACCTTC.

CDR3 protein: CASSPQGRVGNEQFF. The CDR3 DNA reads TGTGCCAGCAGCCCTCAGGGAAGGGTCGGCAATGAGCAGTTCTTC. The rearrangement links TRBV7-6 to TRBJ2-1; possibly TRBD1 for D (5 bases). The CDR3 runs to 15 residues. Germline CDR1 SGHVS, CDR2 FNYEAQ. Trimming left V 5 bases short and J 6 bases short, with 17 bases between.

This chain connects TRBV6-2 or TRBV6-3 to TRBJ2-7; TRBD1 agrees at 9 bases. The CDR3 contains 17 residues. Germline values: CDR1 MNHEY, CDR2 SVGEGT. Trimming cost V 2 bases and J 4 bases; bases outside gene matches: 12. The CDR3 is CASSYRIGTGIRYEQYF. The CDR3 DNA sequence: TGTGCCAGCAGTTACCGCATCGGGACAGGGATAAGGTACGAGCAGTACTTC.

The chain links TRBV5-1 to TRBJ1-1; D possibly corresponds to TRBD1 (5 bases). The CDR3 runs 14 residues. The V gene lost 4 bases and the J gene lost 2 bases, with 12 bases spanning the gap. Germline loops: CDR1 SGHRS, CDR2 YFSETQ. The CDR3 region has the DNA TGCGCCAGCAGCGCAGGGATGGGCAACACTGAAGCTTTCTTT. Translation gives CASSAGMGNTEAFF.

The J gene is TRBJ2-7, the V gene TRBV5-8; 12 bases line up with TRBD1. The V segment lost 4 bases and the J segment 1 base; nucleotides outside the gene matches: 6. This CDR3 comprises 16 residues. The germline V gene encodes CDR1 SGHTS and CDR2 YDEGEE. The CDR3 here is CASSLGQGAESYEQYF. DNA for the CDR3: TGTGCCAGCAGCCTGGGACAGGGGGCCGAGTCCTACGAGCAGTACTTC. The entire variable domain, with the rest obtained from reference TRBV5-8 and TRBJ2-7, is as follows: EAGVTQSPTHLIKTRGQQATLRCSPISGHTSVYWYQQALGLGLQFLLWYDEGEERNRGNFPPRFSGRQFPNYSSELNVNALELEDSALYLCASSLGQGAESYEQYFGPGTRLTVT.

CDR3 region: CASSSPVNTEAFF. CDR3 DNA: TGTGCCAGCAGTTCTCCAGTGAACACTGAAGCTTTCTTT. The rearrangement uses TRBV6-5 and TRBJ1-1; D is undetermined. Germline V CDR1 and CDR2: MNHEY, SVGAGI. This CDR3 contains 13 residues. V shed 4 bases and J shed 0 bases, with 6 bases lying between them.

The chain employs TRBV6-6 and TRBJ2-7; 8 bases match TRBD1. Germline CDR1 reads MNHNY; CDR2 reads SVGAGI (reference sequence). The CDR3 covers 15 residues. With V trimmed by 8 bases and J by 0 bases, 9 bases remained unmatched. For the CDR3, the DNA is TGTGCCAGCCGGCTGGGACAGGCCAGCTCCTACGAGCAGTACTTC. Residues: CASRLGQASSYEQYF.

The chain combines TRBV6-5 with TRBJ2-7; 7 bases are a match to TRBD1. Germline CDR1 is MNHEY and CDR2 is SVGAGI. V was pared by 2 bases and J by 4 bases, with 5 bases of the junction left unmatched. CDR3 length: 14 amino acids. CDR3 sequence (DNA): TGTGCCAGCAGTTACACGGACAGGCAATACGAGCAGTACTTC. Protein: CASSYTDRQYEQYF.

The V and J genes are TRBV29-1 and TRBJ2-1, with 7 nucleotides matching TRBD2. Germline V gene sequence: CDR1 SQVTM, CDR2 ANQGSEA. The CDR3 is 14 residues long. With V trimmed by 4 bases and J by 6 bases, 9 bases remained unmatched. The CDR3 spells CSVVVRLAANEQFF. As DNA, the CDR3 is TGCAGCGTTGTAGTACGCCTAGCGGCCAATGAGCAGTTCTTC.

This chain links TRBV4-3 with TRBJ1-1, with D hard to call. Germline V gene sequence: CDR1 LGHNA, CDR2 YSLEER. The CDR3 spans 15 residues. Between the trimmed V and J ends, which lost 0 bases and 4 bases, there was a span of 12 bases. The CDR3 region is CASSQERRRSTEAFF. The DNA for the CDR3 is TGCGCCAGCAGCCAAGAACGGAGGCGGAGCACTGAAGCTTTCTTT.

The chain carries TRBV18 and TRBJ2-2, with D maybe TRBD2 (7 bases). CDR3 length: 16 amino acids. Germline values: CDR1 KGHSH, CDR2 LQKENI. The V end lost 0 bases, the J end lost 7 bases, and 15 bases lay between the germline ends. This CDR3 reads CASSPPGGRKVGELFF. For the CDR3, the DNA is TGTGCCAGCTCACCACCCGGGGGGCGCAAGGTCGGGGAGCTGTTTTTT. Based on the CDR3 plus reference TRBV18 and TRBJ2-2, the full variable domain is NAGVMQNPRHLVRRRGQEARLRCSPMKGHSHVYWYRQLPEEGLKFMVYLQKENIIDESGMPKERFSAEFPKEGPSILRIQQVVRGDSAAYFCASSPPGGRKVGELFFGEGSRLTVL.

The J gene is TRBJ2-1, the V gene TRBV7-2; TRBD1 might be the D (6 bases). Germline values: CDR1 SGHTA, CDR2 FQGNSA. The CDR3 sequence is 16 residues long. The germline V and J ends were trimmed by 6 bases and 9 bases, with 24 bases remaining between them. CDR3 nucleotide sequence: TGTGCCAGCAGTCCAGGCTGGGGGCGCAGTGGGAGTGAGCAGTTCTTC. Amino acids: CASSPGWGRSGSEQFF.

This clone was seen a handful of times. Other DNA sequences in this specimen translate into the identical CDR3. J is TRBJ1-1 and V is TRBV12-3 or TRBV12-4; 7 nucleotides match TRBD1. With 6 bases clipped from V and 0 bases from J, the junction kept 1 base outside the gene matches. This CDR3 is 13 amino acids long. The CDR3 coding sequence is TGTGCCAGCAGCGGGACAGTGAACACTGAAGCTTTCTTT. This gives the protein CASSGTVNTEAFF.

The chain couples TRBV6-1 to TRBJ1-4; 9 positions agree with TRBD1. The CDR3 consists of 18 residues. Germline V gene lookup returns CDR1 MNHNS and CDR2 SASEGT. The trim removed 1 base at V and 7 bases at J, leaving 13 bases unmatched. The CDR3 sequence: CASSEGLKGTGSGEKLFF. In DNA, the CDR3 is TGTGCCAGCAGTGAAGGTTTAAAAGGGACAGGGTCGGGTGAAAAACTGTTTTTT.

The table lists this clone with many counts. The CDR3 sequence: CAIGDGENTEAFF. DNA for the CDR3: TGTGCCATCGGCGACGGAGAGAACACTGAAGCTTTCTTT. The rearrangement joins TRBV15 to TRBJ1-1, with D uncertain. CDR3 size: 13 residues. Trimming took 10 bases from V and 1 from J, leaving 13 bases between them. Germline V lookup: CDR1 LNHNV, CDR2 YYDKDF (reference sequence).

This rearrangement joins TRBV19 to TRBJ2-7; D uncertain. Germline V CDR1 and CDR2: LNHDA, SQIVND (reference sequence). V lost 6 bases to trimming and J lost 4 bases, with 7 bases between them. This CDR3 region has 11 residues. In DNA, the CDR3 is TGTGCCAGTAGCCCCATGTACGAGCAGTACTTC. The encoded protein is CASSPMYEQYF.